The 5 T cell receptor beta chains below were found in one sample sequenced in a study of beta chain features in type 1 diabetes. Reverse transcription of all isolated RNA meant that expressed TCRB transcripts were sequenced. Clones were read by immunoSEQ multiplex PCR, and TCRdb kept only the in-frame ones, dropping some. The repertoire consists of about 400,000 clones, with 10% to 15% occurring once and the leading ten covering less than 0.02%. The sequenced material came from naive CD4+ T cells from blood. These receptors originate from a young man in good health.

The J gene is TRBJ2-1, the V gene TRBV4-1, with D possibly being TRBD1 (6 bases). This CDR3 is 14 amino acids long. Germline CDR1 reads MGHRA; CDR2 reads YSYEKL. With 1 base removed from V and 5 bases from J, the gap between germline ends came to 9 bases. CDR3: CASSQVDSNNEQFF. DNA for the CDR3: TGCGCCAGCAGCCAAGTGGACAGCAACAATGAGCAGTTCTTC.

The chain joins TRBV4-2 to TRBJ1-5, with 8 bases lining up with TRBD1. The V segment lost 1 base and the J segment 2 bases; nucleotides outside the gene matches: 4. The CDR3 spans 16 residues. From germline, CDR1 is LGHNA and CDR2 YNFKEQ. CDR3 sequence reads: CASSQASDRGNQPQHF. The CDR3 nucleotides are TGTGCCAGCAGCCAAGCCTCGGACAGGGGCAATCAGCCCCAGCATTTT.

This rearrangement joins TRBV11-3 to TRBJ2-4; 7 positions agree with TRBD1. Germline loops: CDR1 SGHNT, CDR2 YENEEA. This CDR3 comprises 14 residues. V was clipped by 1 base and J by 5 bases; unmatched bases: 2. Here the CDR3 reads CASSLGGQQNIQYF. The CDR3 nucleotides read TGTGCCAGCAGCTTAGGGGGACAGCAAAACATTCAGTACTTC.

The chain combines TRBV7-3 with TRBJ2-7; TRBD1 aligns across 12 bases. The CDR3 is 15 amino acids. V lost 0 bases and J lost 6; bases outside the gene matches: 3. The V gene's germline CDR1 is SGHTA and CDR2 FQGTGA. CDR3 sequence (DNA): TGTGCCAGCAGCTTAACGGGACAGGGGGCGATCGAGCAGTACTTC. Protein product: CASSLTGQGAIEQYF.

The rearrangement uses TRBV2 and TRBJ2-1; 7 bases align to TRBD2. CDR1 and CDR2 from the germline V gene are SNHLY and FYNNEI. J was trimmed by 3 bases and V by 7 bases; bases with no gene match: 3. The CDR3 consists of 13 residues. CDR3 DNA sequence: TGTGCCAGCAACACGGGGGGCTACAATGAGCAGTTCTTC. It encodes CASNTGGYNEQFF.